The 18 T cell receptor beta chains below all came from one sample that was sequenced in a study of blood T cell repertoires in COVID-19 (dated by TCRdb to 2019 to 2021). The library was produced with the immunoSEQ multiplex PCR assay. In its TCRdb copy, this immuneACCESS table keeps in-frame sequences only and misses some clones. Where compared with another copy, unresolved V genes explain less than half of these, and the others have no known cause. The sample table contains roughly 200,000 clones; only one count was recorded for more than 75% of them. The ten largest clones add up to 15% to 20% of the sample. Input material: peripheral blood. These receptors all stem from a person aged 65-85 years with COVID-19, enrolled during active disease.

The chain carries TRBV5-1 and TRBJ2-3; TRBD2 aligns across 11 bases. The germline gives CDR1 SGHRS, CDR2 YFSETQ. The CDR3 covers 14 residues. V was pared by 9 bases and J by 6 bases, with 9 bases of the junction left unmatched. CDR3 sequence (DNA): TGCGCCACGACTAGCGGGGACCTAGTGGATACGCAGTATTTT. Amino acids: CATTSGDLVDTQYF.

This clone has a single count. The chain uses TRBV28 and TRBJ2-1; D ambiguous. CDR1 is MDHEN, CDR2 SYDVKM, per germline. V lost 6 bases and J 1 base, leaving 4 bases between the germline ends. This CDR3 contains 12 residues. The CDR3 protein is CASRTSYNEQFF. As DNA, the CDR3 is TGTGCCAGCAGGACATCCTACAATGAGCAGTTCTTC.

The rearrangement uses TRBV9 and TRBJ2-1, with 7 bases aligning to TRBD2. This CDR3 is 15 amino acids long. Germline V gene sequence: CDR1 SGDLS, CDR2 YYNGEE. V lost 2 bases and J lost 3; bases outside the gene matches: 5. The chain's CDR3 is CASSVREGSYNEQFF. The CDR3 region has the DNA TGTGCCAGCAGCGTGAGGGAGGGGAGCTACAATGAGCAGTTCTTC.

CDR3 in DNA: TGTGCCAGCAGTCGGGGGGAGCAGTTCTTC. This gives the protein CASSRGEQFF. V gene TRBV12-3 or TRBV12-4 combines with J gene TRBJ2-1, with D perhaps matching TRBD2 (6 bases). This CDR3 is built from 10 residues. With 5 bases removed from V and 10 bases from J, the gap between germline ends came to 6 bases.

V is TRBV19 and J is TRBJ2-1; a weak D match, TRBD2 (6 bases). Trimming took 4 bases from V and 15 from J, leaving 22 bases between them. This CDR3 comprises 14 residues. CDR1 is LNHDA and CDR2 is SQIVND in the germline V gene (reference sequence). CDR3 DNA: TGTGCCAGTAGTACCACCGGGTCGCGGACTAATCGGTTCTTC. It encodes CASSTTGSRTNRFF.

The rearrangement uses TRBV21-1 and TRBJ1-2; TRBD1, the table's D call, lacks a check against the DNA. TRBV21-1 is a known pseudogene. The length of the CDR3 is 16 residues. The CDR3 DNA follows: TGTGCCAGCAAAAAGGGGCAGATGAAACCTAGCTATGGCTACACCTTC. Its protein is CASKKGQMKPSYGYTF.

This clone showed up just a few times. V gene TRBV10-1 combines with J gene TRBJ1-2; D is unclear. The V gene's germline CDR1 is WNHNN and CDR2 SYGVQD (reference sequence). V lost 3 bases, J lost 4 bases, and 15 bases lay in between. The CDR3 is 15 amino acids. CDR3 loop: CASSETPWRSYGYTF. Written as DNA, the CDR3 is TGCGCCAGCAGTGAAACCCCGTGGAGAAGCTATGGCTACACCTTC.

In DNA form, the CDR3 reads TGTGCCAGCAGCCCGACGGGGGGCGGTTATAATTCACCCCTCCACTTT. The encoded protein is CASSPTGGGYNSPLHF. This sequence joins TRBV7-8 and TRBJ1-6; a weak D match, TRBD1 (6 bases). Per germline, CDR1 SGHVS and CDR2 FQNEAQ. The length of the CDR3 is 16 residues. V was pared by 5 bases and J by 4 bases, with 15 bases between.

This sequence joins TRBV5-1 and TRBJ2-2, with 7 bases that match TRBD1. The germline gives CDR1 SGHRS, CDR2 YFSETQ. Unmatched junction bases numbered 12, after V lost 0 bases and J lost 7 bases. CDR3 size: 17 residues. The DNA for the CDR3 is TGCGCCAGCAGCTTGGAGGTCGTCAGGGGGATCGACGGGGAGCTGTTTTTT. Its translation: CASSLEVVRGIDGELFF.

The rearrangement joins TRBV27 to TRBJ2-5; 8 bases map to TRBD2. The ends lost 2 bases at V and 5 bases at J; junction bases unmatched: 7. The CDR3 extends over 15 amino acids. Germline V CDR1 and CDR2: MNHEY, SMNVEV (reference sequence). The CDR3 region is CASSLVSGGAETQYF. The CDR3 DNA reads TGTGCCAGCAGTTTAGTTTCGGGGGGGGCGGAGACCCAGTACTTC.

This chain joins TRBV7-2 and TRBJ1-1; unclear D gene. The CDR3 is 13 residues long. V was trimmed by 5 bases and J by 3 bases, leaving 10 bases between them. Looked up from germline, CDR1 is SGHTA and CDR2 is FQGNSA. CDR3 in DNA: TGTGCCAGCAGCCGCCCCGGGGACACTGAAGCTTTCTTT. This translates into CASSRPGDTEAFF.

The chain carries TRBV10-3 and TRBJ2-1; 9 bases fit TRBD2. V gave up 7 bases and J gave up 9 bases; unmatched junction bases: 7. The CDR3 contains 13 residues. Germline CDR1 and CDR2: ENHRY and SYGVKD. CDR3 nucleotide sequence: TGTGCCATCATCAACCGAGCGGGGGGTGAGCAGTTCTTC. Its translation: CAIINRAGGEQFF.

The chain carries TRBV7-2 and TRBJ1-2; possibly TRBD1 for D (5 bases). The germline CDR1 and CDR2 sequences are SGHTA and FQGNSA. V dropped 1 base and J dropped 4 bases, with 10 bases sitting between them. This CDR3 contains 14 residues. The CDR3 loop reads CASSLDRGTYGYTF. The CDR3, as DNA: TGTGCCAGCAGCTTAGACCGGGGGACCTATGGCTACACCTTC.

The rearrangement uses TRBV21-1 and TRBJ2-3; the D call of TRBD1 is as the table states it, not checked on the DNA. TRBV21-1 is assigned pseudogene status. The CDR3 contains 16 residues. CDR3 DNA: TGTGCCAGCAGCAGCCGAACAGGGTCTAGCACAGATACGCAGTATTTT. Protein: CASSSRTGSSTDTQYF.

The rearrangement uses TRBV19 and TRBJ1-3; D is ambiguous. CDR1 and CDR2 (germline): LNHDA, SQIVND (reference sequence). The V gene lost 4 bases and the J gene lost 0 bases, with 10 bases spanning the gap. This CDR3 has 15 residues. The CDR3 sequence is CASSTPRDSGNTIYF. DNA of the CDR3: TGTGCCAGTAGTACGCCCCGGGACTCTGGAAACACCATATATTTT.

The V call is TRBV27, the J call TRBJ2-1, with TRBD1 matching 8 bases. J was trimmed by 7 bases and V by 6 bases; bases with no gene match: 5. Germline CDR1 and CDR2: MNHEY and SMNVEV (reference sequence). The CDR3 runs to 13 residues. In DNA, the CDR3 is TGTGCCAGCAGGACGACAGGGGAGAATGAGCAGTTCTTC. Amino acid sequence: CASRTTGENEQFF.

The rearrangement joins TRBV5-4 to TRBJ2-2; 7 positions agree with TRBD1. The junction had 4 bases not matched to a gene; V was cut back by 4 bases and J by 7 bases. There are 13 residues in the CDR3. The germline V gene has CDR1 SGHNT and CDR2 YYREEE (reference sequence). Here the CDR3 DNA reads TGTGCCAGCAGCCCACAGGGGTTCGGGGAGCTGTTTTTT. Protein sequence: CASSPQGFGELFF.

CDR3 residues: CASSWSGGEDEKLFF. The CDR3, as DNA: TGCGCCAGCAGTTGGAGCGGAGGGGAAGATGAAAAACTGTTTTTT. J is TRBJ1-4 and V is TRBV5-1, with D tentatively TRBD1 (5 bases). The CDR3 spans 15 residues. Trimming took off 5 bases at V and 6 bases at J, with 17 bases between the two ends. The V gene's germline CDR1 is SGHRS and CDR2 YFSETQ. The variable domain in full, with the rest retrieved from reference TRBV5-1 and TRBJ1-4, is KAGVTQTPRYLIKTRGQQVTLSCSPISGHRSVSWYQQTPGQGLQFLFEYFSETQRNKGNFPGRFSGRQFSNSRSEMNVSTLELGDSALYLCASSWSGGEDEKLFFGSGTQLSVL.